The entry below describes one T cell receptor beta chain. Germline CDR1 and CDR2: MNHEY and SVGAGI. V dropped 5 bases and J dropped 5; count of bases not matched to a gene: 10. The CDR3 runs 15 residues. Each CDR3 protein gets one entry after TCRdb re-called the RT-PCR reads with MiXCR. The sample carries 150,000 to 200,000 distinct CDR3 sequences, roughly 31% recorded once. This record comes from a study of patients and donors after allogeneic stem cell transplantation. The receptor was isolated from a human donor who was either an allogeneic HSCT recipient or a stem cell or donor lymphocyte infusion donor (not recorded which). It is not recorded whose cells these are; they may come from a transplant donor. The sequencing sample was made of blood, either unsorted or a sorted T cell fraction (not recorded which). The chain has TRBV6-5 and TRBJ2-5, with TRBD1 matching over 8 bases. CDR3 sequence reads: CASSIHRGRMETQYF. The CDR3 coding sequence is TGTGCCAGCAGTATCCACAGGGGGAGAATGGAGACCCAGTACTTC.